The rows below give T cell receptor beta chains drawn from one sample of a study of early T cells in non-severe SARS-CoV-2 infection. TCRdb itself ran the 5' RACE reads through MiXCR, one entry per CDR3 protein. Of 45,000 to 70,000 distinct CDR3 sequences listed, roughly 10% are singletons. Sequencing used whole blood. The receptors derive from an adult who was a healthcare worker with PCR-confirmed SARS-CoV-2 infection or an uninfected control (not recorded which). The CDR3 runs from the conserved cysteine through the conserved F or W. The order of the fields is V gene, J gene, clone size, D gene, CDR3 protein, CDR3 DNA. The D gene is left open where the match is weak. Some rows have no size entry. The others give once, few or many, or a class for an expanded clone.

TRBV5-1	TRBJ2-5	few	.	CASSLLGGQYQETQYF	TGCGCCAGCAGCTTGTTAGGAGGGCAGTACCAAGAGACCCAGTACTTC
TRBV28	TRBJ2-1	few	TRBD2	CASSSLAGSVNEQFF	TGTGCCAGCAGTTCTCTAGCGGGAAGTGTGAATGAGCAGTTCTTC
TRBV29-1	TRBJ2-5	many	TRBD2	CSGQRGRVQETQYF	TGCAGCGGGCAGCGGGGGCGGGTTCAAGAGACCCAGTACTTC
TRBV7-6	TRBJ2-2	many	.	CASSLLSGELFF	TGTGCCAGCAGCTTATTGTCCGGGGAGCTGTTTTTT
TRBV20-1	TRBJ1-6	many	.	CSAIRRGIYNSPLHF	TGCAGTGCGATACGAAGGGGGATCTATAATTCACCCCTCCACTTT
TRBV28	TRBJ1-5	few	.	CASGPYSNQPQHF	TGTGCCAGCGGACCTTATAGCAATCAGCCCCAGCATTTT
TRBV24-1	TRBJ2-5	.	.	CATSDLTVLGLETQYF	TGTGCCACCAGTGATTTGACCGTTTTGGGGTTGGAGACCCAGTACTTC
TRBV28	TRBJ1-2	many	.	CASSLTNYGYTF	TGTGCCAGCAGTTTAACTAACTATGGCTACACCTTC
TRBV18	TRBJ1-3	few	.	CASSPRKTGNTIYF	TGTGCCAGCTCACCACGTAAAACTGGAAACACCATATATTTT
TRBV28	TRBJ2-7	few	TRBD1	CASIRRDRVYEQYF	TGTGCCAGCATTCGCCGGGACAGAGTCTACGAGCAGTACTTC
TRBV2	TRBJ2-2	many	.	CASMTESNTGELFF	TGTGCCAGTATGACAGAGTCAAACACCGGGGAGCTGTTTTTT
TRBV6-5	TRBJ2-7	.	.	CASSLDTGSYEQYF	TGTGCCAGCAGCCTCGACACCGGCAGCTACGAGCAGTACTTC
TRBV29-1	TRBJ1-2	.	.	CSVGLEDGYTF	TGCAGCGTTGGTTTAGAGGATGGCTACACCTTC
TRBV2	TRBJ2-2	few	TRBD1	CASREDRANTGELFF	TGTGCCAGCAGAGAAGACAGGGCGAACACCGGGGAGCTGTTTTTT
TRBV2	TRBJ1-3	.	TRBD1	CASSEWTGSGNTIYF	TGTGCCAGCAGTGAGTGGACAGGGTCTGGAAACACCATATATTTT
TRBV5-6	TRBJ2-7	many	.	CASSLYAGTYEQYF	TGTGCCAGCAGCTTGTATGCAGGGACCTACGAGCAGTACTTC
TRBV7-9	TRBJ2-5	few	.	CASSLLIALGTVATQYF	TGTGCCAGCAGCTTACTTATAGCTTTAGGGACCGTCGCGACCCAGTACTTC
TRBV5-1	TRBJ2-7	many	.	CASRYEGKSYEQYF	TGCGCCAGCAGATACGAGGGGAAGTCCTACGAGCAGTACTTC
TRBV7-8	TRBJ2-2	few	.	CASSLADWGQGTGELFF	TGTGCCAGCAGCTTAGCAGATTGGGGGCAAGGCACCGGGGAGCTGTTTTTT
TRBV27	TRBJ1-4	many	.	CASRGTATNEKLFF	TGTGCCAGCAGGGGCACTGCAACTAATGAAAAACTGTTTTTT
TRBV7-2	TRBJ2-1	few	.	CASSRADGEQFF	TGTGCCAGCAGTCGAGCTGACGGGGAGCAGTTCTTC
TRBV7-2	TRBJ2-2	.	TRBD1	CASRTDRAGELFF	TGTGCCAGCAGGACAGACAGGGCCGGGGAGCTGTTTTTT
TRBV11-2	TRBJ2-1	.	TRBD1	CASSPDRGSYNEQFF	TGTGCCAGCAGCCCCGACAGGGGATCCTACAATGAGCAGTTCTTC
TRBV6-1	TRBJ2-6	few	.	CASSETLSGANVLTF	TGTGCCAGCAGTGAAACCCTCTCTGGGGCCAACGTCCTGACTTTC
TRBV3-1	TRBJ2-7	many	.	CASSQAPGAYEQYF	TGTGCCAGCAGCCAGGCTCCAGGGGCCTACGAGCAGTACTTC
TRBV7-6	TRBJ2-7	many	.	CASSFEGREQYF	TGTGCCAGCAGCTTCGAGGGTCGCGAGCAGTACTTC
TRBV29-1	TRBJ2-3	.	TRBD2	CSARTSGRTDTQYF	TGCAGCGCCCGGACTAGCGGGAGGACAGATACGCAGTATTTT
TRBV20-1	TRBJ1-2	.	.	CSARDGQGGGYGYTF	TGCAGTGCTAGAGATGGGCAGGGAGGCGGGTATGGCTACACCTTC
TRBV27	TRBJ2-3	.	.	CASSFKGDVTDTQYF	TGTGCCAGCAGTTTCAAAGGGGATGTGACAGATACGCAGTATTTT
TRBV11-2	TRBJ2-1	few	.	CASSINRGAHGEQFF	TGTGCCAGCAGCATCAACCGGGGCGCCCACGGTGAGCAGTTCTTC
TRBV5-4	TRBJ2-3	many	.	CASIIAGSPDTQYF	TGTGCCAGCATCATAGCAGGGTCGCCAGATACGCAGTATTTT
TRBV3-1	TRBJ1-5	many	.	CASSPTAVWTDSNQPQHF	TGTGCCAGCAGCCCCACAGCTGTTTGGACAGATAGCAATCAGCCCCAGCATTTT
TRBV20-1	TRBJ2-7	many	TRBD2	CSATSGRAYEQYF	TGCAGTGCTACTAGCGGGAGGGCCTACGAGCAGTACTTC
TRBV4-1	TRBJ1-1	many	.	CASSQWGTEAFF	TGCGCCAGCAGCCAATGGGGGACTGAAGCTTTCTTT
TRBV4-1	TRBJ2-1	many	TRBD1	CASSQVGQGYNEQFF	TGCGCCAGCAGCCAAGTGGGACAGGGTTACAATGAGCAGTTCTTC
TRBV7-8	TRBJ2-1	.	.	CASSPGMSYNEQFF	TGTGCCAGCAGCCCAGGGATGTCCTACAATGAGCAGTTCTTC
TRBV10-2	TRBJ2-5	medium-sized	.	CASSGGLLASQETQYF	TGCGCCAGCAGTGGGGGACTCCTCGCTAGTCAAGAGACCCAGTACTTC
TRBV12-3/TRBV12-4	TRBJ1-2	.	TRBD1	CASTSYTGDNAGYTF	TGTGCCAGCACTTCCTATACAGGGGACAATGCTGGCTACACCTTC
TRBV23-1	TRBJ1-5	few	TRBD1	CASSQSGQGQPQHF	TGCGCCAGCAGTCAATCAGGACAGGGACAGCCCCAGCATTTT
TRBV11-2	TRBJ2-7	.	.	CAGSLDFRGSYEQYF	TGTGCCGGCAGCTTAGATTTCCGCGGATCCTACGAGCAGTACTTC
TRBV1	TRBJ1-1	many	.	CTSSQEENRGLEAFF	TGCACCAGCAGCCAAGAAGAAAACAGGGGGCTAGAAGCTTTCTTT
TRBV20-1	TRBJ2-7	few	.	CSASPGSGTYEQYF	TGCAGTGCTAGCCCCGGATCAGGGACCTACGAGCAGTACTTC
TRBV6-1	TRBJ1-4	.	.	CASSERGYEKLFF	TGTGCCAGCAGTGAGAGAGGATATGAAAAACTGTTTTTT
TRBV12-3/TRBV12-4	TRBJ1-4	.	TRBD1	CASSLDRGLEKLFF	TGTGCCAGCAGTTTAGACAGGGGACTCGAAAAACTGTTTTTT
TRBV7-2	TRBJ2-6	many	TRBD2	CASSPGGSGGITGANVLTF	TGTGCCAGCAGCCCCGGGGGTAGCGGGGGTATAACTGGGGCCAACGTCCTGACTTTC
TRBV27	TRBJ2-3	many	.	CATRARTAEGADTQYF	TGTGCCACGCGGGCCCGGACAGCTGAGGGGGCAGATACGCAGTATTTT
TRBV3-1	TRBJ2-7	.	.	CASSQGSYEQYF	TGTGCCAGCAGCCAGGGCTCCTACGAGCAGTACTTC